One and the same sample provided the 19 T cell receptor beta chains below, sequenced in a study of CD8 T cells in Susac syndrome (dated by TCRdb to about 2019). The library came from the immunoSEQ multiplex PCR assay. RNA was extracted using the RNeasy kit, and 0.5 to 1 microgram was reverse transcribed with random hexamers. In-frame beta chains were kept once TCRdb had trimmed the public reads at Q25 with fastp and called clones with MiXCR. Identical CDR3 protein sequences are pooled into one entry, listed with their most common genes and DNA. The sample contains approximately 190,000 distinct CDR3 sequences, 90% to 95% of them found a single time. Approximately 0.093% of the sample goes to the ten largest clones. Sequenced: CD4+ T cells from PBMCs. These receptors originate from a human donor with multiple sclerosis.

In DNA form, the CDR3 reads TGTGCCAGCAGTTCCGGGATGGTGCGCTCCTACAATGAGCAGTTCTTC. As protein: CASSSGMVRSYNEQFF. The chain couples TRBV27 to TRBJ2-1; D possibly corresponds to TRBD2 (5 bases). The V gene lost 4 bases and the J gene lost 0 bases, with 13 bases spanning the gap. Per germline, CDR1 MNHEY and CDR2 SMNVEV (reference sequence). The CDR3 extends over 16 amino acids.

The chain employs TRBV24-1 and TRBJ2-3; TRBD1 might be the D (5 bases). The ends were cut back, 7 bases at V and 2 bases at J, with 18 bases in the middle. Germline values: CDR1 KGHDR, CDR2 SFDVKD. This CDR3 is built from 16 residues. The CDR3 protein is CATSPQDKLATDTQYF. The CDR3 region has the DNA TGTGCCACCAGCCCACAGGATAAACTGGCCACAGATACGCAGTATTTT.

The genes are TRBV27 and TRBJ1-6; unclear D gene. The CDR3 has 12 amino acids. The ends were cut back, 9 bases at V and 8 bases at J, with 11 bases in the middle. Germline-derived CDR1 and CDR2 are MNHEY and SMNVEV (reference sequence). The CDR3 is CASWRIDSPLHF. For the CDR3, the DNA is TGTGCCAGTTGGCGGATCGATTCACCCCTCCACTTT.

This chain joins TRBV24-1 and TRBJ2-2; 9 bases map to TRBD2. The CDR3 contains 13 residues. Germline CDR1 is KGHDR and CDR2 is SFDVKD. Trimming at V came to 10 bases and at J to 7 bases, leaving 6 bases not matched to a gene. CDR3 region: CATGLAGSGELFF. Written as DNA, the CDR3 is TGTGCCACGGGACTAGCAGGAAGCGGGGAGCTGTTTTTT.

The chain is built from TRBV30 and TRBJ1-2; a weak D match, TRBD1 (5 bases). This CDR3 is built from 13 residues. V shed 1 base and J shed 11 bases, with 17 bases lying between them. Germline V gene lookup returns CDR1 GTSNPN and CDR2 SVGIG (reference sequence). The CDR3 loop reads CAWSAQRPGGYTF. DNA for the CDR3: TGTGCCTGGAGTGCCCAAAGGCCGGGGGGATACACCTTC.

The V call is TRBV20-1, the J call TRBJ2-5, with D perhaps matching TRBD1 (5 bases). Deletions cut 4 bases from V and 0 bases from J, with 9 bases between. Germline CDR1 is DFQATT and CDR2 is SNEGSKA (reference sequence). The CDR3 consists of 13 residues. CDR3 sequence: CSATRQNQETQYF. The CDR3 DNA is TGCAGTGCTACCCGACAGAACCAAGAGACCCAGTACTTC.

This clonotype was observed once. V is TRBV3-1 and J is TRBJ1-5; no firm D call. The length of the CDR3 is 14 residues. The V gene's germline CDR1 is LGHDT and CDR2 YNNKEL (reference sequence). V lost 4 bases, J lost 6 bases, and 13 bases lay in between. The CDR3 sequence is CASSREGFRQPQHF. As DNA, the CDR3 is TGTGCCAGCAGCCGAGAGGGATTTCGTCAGCCCCAGCATTTT.

The chain employs TRBV7-2 and TRBJ2-7; D gene unclear. CDR1 SGHTA and CDR2 FQGNSA come from the germline V gene. V dropped 3 bases and J dropped 1 base, with 7 bases sitting between them. This CDR3 is 13 amino acids long. CDR3 nucleotide sequence: TGTGCCAGCAGCTTCTCAGAATCCTACGAGCAGTACTTC. Translation: CASSFSESYEQYF.

The chain couples TRBV3-1 to TRBJ2-7; TRBD1 is a possible D gene (6 bases). Trimming pared 1 base from V and 7 bases from J, leaving 17 bases between. The CDR3 length is 15 residues. Germline lookup yields CDR1 LGHDT and CDR2 YNNKEL (reference sequence). The CDR3 sequence is CASSQGTGMVGEQYF. For the CDR3, the DNA is TGTGCCAGCAGCCAAGGTACAGGGATGGTAGGGGAGCAGTACTTC.

Remarks on this clonotype: The junction and the germline gene differ at one end; a read error may be behind it. V usage is TRBV5-4 and J usage is TRBJ2-7, with 8 bases matching TRBD2. Germline CDR1 is SGHNT and CDR2 is YYREEE (reference sequence). CDR3 length: 13 residues. This CDR3 is CATSGSSSYEQYF. DNA of the CDR3: TGTGCCACCAGCGGGAGCTCCTCCTACGAGCAGTACTTC.

In its sample, this clonotype was seen once. The genes are TRBV9 and TRBJ2-1; 8 positions agree with TRBD1. Per germline, CDR1 SGDLS and CDR2 YYNGEE. Trimming removed 4 bases from V and 6 bases from J; junction bases left unmatched: 6. There are 14 residues in the CDR3. The chain's CDR3 is CASSPGQGTNEQFF. In DNA form, the CDR3 reads TGTGCCAGCAGCCCCGGACAGGGAACCAATGAGCAGTTCTTC.

This clonotype was observed a single time. The chain recombines TRBV20-1 with TRBJ2-3, with D possibly called TRBD1 or TRBD2 (5 bases each). V shed 3 bases and J shed 4 bases, with 8 bases lying between them. The germline V gene has CDR1 DFQATT and CDR2 SNEGSKA (reference sequence). CDR3 size: 12 residues. Written as DNA, the CDR3 is TGCAGTGCTAGGGGGGTCCCAGATACGCAGTATTTT. It specifies CSARGVPDTQYF.

V and J are TRBV5-4 and TRBJ2-5; TRBD1 matches 8 bases. CDR3 size: 14 residues. Trimming cost V 4 bases and J 4 bases; bases outside gene matches: 6. Germline values: CDR1 SGHNT, CDR2 YYREEE (reference sequence). As DNA, the CDR3 is TGTGCCAGCAGCCTCTGGACAGGGCTAGAGACCCAGTACTTC. Translation: CASSLWTGLETQYF. Supplemented by reference TRBV5-4 and TRBJ2-5, the full variable domain reads ETGVTQSPTHLIKTRGQQVTLRCSSQSGHNTVSWYQQALGQGPQFIFQYYREEENGRGNFPPRFSGLQFPNYSSELNVNALELDDSALYLCASSLWTGLETQYFGPGTRLLVL.

The rearrangement links TRBV4-2 to TRBJ2-3; 9 nucleotides agree with TRBD2. Looked up from germline, CDR1 is LGHNA and CDR2 is YNFKEQ. This CDR3 spans 19 amino acids. With V trimmed by 0 bases and J by 4 bases, 14 bases remained unmatched. The CDR3 DNA reads TGTGCCAGCAGCCAAGAGGGCAACGGCGCGGGAGGGCCCGCAGATACGCAGTATTTT. Translating gives CASSQEGNGAGGPADTQYF.

The chain has TRBV7-8 and TRBJ2-7; a possible D gene is TRBD2 (6 bases). CDR3 size: 14 residues. Deletions cut 1 base from V and 3 bases from J, with 10 bases between. Germline assignment: CDR1 SGHVS and CDR2 FQNEAQ. The CDR3 nucleotides are TGTGCCAGCAGCTTAGAGACTAGGAACTACGAGCAGTACTTC. Amino acid sequence: CASSLETRNYEQYF.

V usage is TRBV5-1 and J usage is TRBJ1-1; 7 bases are shared with TRBD1. This CDR3 contains 13 residues. J lost 6 bases, V lost 3 bases, and 5 bases had no gene match. The germline gives CDR1 SGHRS, CDR2 YFSETQ. The DNA of the CDR3 is TGCGCCAGCAGCTCGAACAGGGGATCTGAAGCTTTCTTT. It encodes CASSSNRGSEAFF.

The chain joins TRBV4-2 to TRBJ1-2; D remains unclear. The CDR3 is made up of 15 amino acids. Trimming removed 0 bases from V and 8 bases from J, with 16 bases in between. The germline CDR1 and CDR2 sequences are LGHNA and YNFKEQ. The DNA of the CDR3 is TGTGCCAGCAGCCAAGAGGTAGGGTCTCTTGGGGGCTACACCTTC. As protein: CASSQEVGSLGGYTF.

The chain combines TRBV6-5 with TRBJ2-4; 8 nucleotides line up with TRBD2. J lost 0 bases, V lost 4 bases, and 17 bases had no gene match. The CDR3 is 20 residues long. Germline V CDR1 and CDR2: MNHEY, SVGAGI. CDR3 amino acids: CASSSSLRSGGDLAKNIQYF. The CDR3 DNA follows: TGTGCCAGCAGTTCCTCCTTGAGGAGCGGGGGAGACTTAGCCAAAAACATTCAGTACTTC.

This rearrangement joins TRBV27 to TRBJ2-3; maybe TRBD2 (5 bases). V shed 8 bases and J shed 8 bases, with 11 bases lying between them. Germline loops: CDR1 MNHEY, CDR2 SMNVEV (reference sequence). The CDR3 consists of 11 residues. CDR3 nucleotide sequence: TGTGCCAGCCCTGCTGAGGGTACGCAGTATTTT. Amino acids: CASPAEGTQYF.